Below are 15 T cell receptor beta chains sequenced from a single sample in a study of cytomegalovirus exposure and HLA in healthy donors. This PCR relied on a set of 60 Vbeta primers and 13 Jbeta primers. Produced via immunoSEQ multiplex PCR; TCRdb's table is partial and in-frame only. Found here are 150,000 to 200,000 clones, 84% of them singletons; the top ten hold roughly 2.6%. Material for sequencing was PBMCs. The receptors were gathered from a woman aged 45-65 years in good health and CMV-seropositive.

The gene calls are TRBV6-6 and TRBJ1-1; D perhaps matches TRBD1 (5 bases). The CDR3 totals 16 residues. The germline gives CDR1 MNHNY, CDR2 SVGAGI (reference sequence). Trimming took off 2 bases at V and 0 bases at J, with 13 bases between the two ends. CDR3 nucleotides: TGTGCCAGCAGTTACGCCCCAGGGTCGGTGAACACTGAAGCTTTCTTT. Its translation is CASSYAPGSVNTEAFF.

Here the CDR3 reads CASIPGQGAYGYTF. CDR3 bases: TGTGCCAGTATCCCGGGACAGGGGGCCTATGGCTACACCTTC. This chain links TRBV19 with TRBJ1-2, with 12 bases identical to TRBD1. The junction had 4 bases not matched to a gene; V was cut back by 7 bases and J by 4 bases. This CDR3 is built from 14 residues. From germline, CDR1 is LNHDA and CDR2 SQIVND (reference sequence).

The chain joins TRBV5-6 to TRBJ2-7; D unresolved. V lost 2 bases and J 7 bases, leaving 16 bases between the germline ends. Per germline, CDR1 SGHDT and CDR2 YYEEEE. The CDR3 spans 14 residues. CDR3 residues: CASSFLDRLGEQYF. The CDR3 DNA sequence: TGTGCCAGCAGCTTTTTAGACCGACTCGGGGAGCAGTACTTC. The full variable domain, completed using reference TRBV5-6 and TRBJ2-7, is DAGVTQSPTHLIKTRGQQVTLRCSPKSGHDTVSWYQQALGQGPQFIFQYYEEEERQRGNFPDRFSGHQFPNYSSELNVNALLLGDSALYLCASSFLDRLGEQYFGPGTRLTVT.

The rearrangement joins TRBV4-3 to TRBJ1-5; 7 bases agree with TRBD1. Germline CDR1 LGHNA, CDR2 YSLEER. This CDR3 is built from 14 residues. Losses at the gene ends were 4 bases for V and 5 bases for J; bases not matched to a gene: 5. CDR3 in DNA: TGCGCCAGCAGCCCGGGACAGAAAGATCAGCCCCAGCATTTT. Translated, it gives CASSPGQKDQPQHF.

This clone was detected only a few times. The chain joins TRBV6-4 to TRBJ1-5; 7 bases match TRBD1. V gave up 5 bases and J gave up 4 bases; unmatched junction bases: 8. Germline-derived CDR1 and CDR2 are MRHNA and SNTAGT. This CDR3 region has 15 residues. The CDR3 spells CASSPTGDPNQPQHF. For the CDR3, the DNA is TGTGCCAGCAGTCCTACAGGGGACCCTAATCAGCCCCAGCATTTT.

The chain employs TRBV19 and TRBJ1-2; TRBD1 agrees at 8 bases. In germline, CDR1 is LNHDA, CDR2 SQIVND (reference sequence). The trim removed 7 bases at V and 8 bases at J, leaving 12 bases unmatched. This CDR3 spans 14 amino acids. CDR3 protein: CASIQAGQGYGYTF. Here the CDR3 DNA reads TGTGCCAGTATCCAGGCCGGACAGGGTTACGGCTACACCTTC.

This chain uses TRBV4-2 with TRBJ2-6, with D possibly matching TRBD1 (6 bases). V lost 0 bases and J 0 bases, leaving 15 bases between the germline ends. This CDR3 is built from 19 residues. CDR1 and CDR2 from the germline V gene are LGHNA and YNFKEQ. The CDR3 DNA follows: TGTGCCAGCAGCCAAGATCGGCAGGGGCCAGGCTCTGGGGCCAACGTCCTGACTTTC. Amino acids: CASSQDRQGPGSGANVLTF.

The V and J genes are TRBV19 and TRBJ2-7; 7 bases line up with TRBD2. In germline, CDR1 is LNHDA, CDR2 SQIVND (reference sequence). The V and J ends lost 1 base and 3 bases, in that order; junction bases with no gene match: 6. CDR3 size: 15 residues. The CDR3: CASSIAAGPVYEQYF. The CDR3 DNA reads as TGTGCCAGTAGTATAGCAGCGGGGCCAGTCTACGAGCAGTACTTC.

Comment on this clone: The junction and the germline gene differ at one end; a read error may be behind it. V and J are TRBV7-9 and TRBJ1-2, with D unresolved. Germline values: CDR1 SEHNR, CDR2 FQNEAQ (reference sequence). The CDR3 is 12 amino acids. CDR3 sequence reads: CSSSLRRNGYTF. The DNA of the CDR3 is TGTTCCAGCAGCTTACGGAGGAATGGCTACACCTTC.

The chain combines TRBV5-4 with TRBJ1-2; 10 bases map to TRBD1. V lost 3 bases and J lost 7; bases outside the gene matches: 9. CDR1 SGHNT and CDR2 YYREEE come from the germline V gene (reference sequence). CDR3 length: 15 residues. CDR3 residues: CASSSWTGGSIGYTF. Written as DNA, the CDR3 is TGTGCCAGCAGCTCGTGGACAGGGGGAAGTATTGGCTACACCTTC.

The chain couples TRBV9 to TRBJ2-7; D possibly corresponds to TRBD1 (5 bases). Germline V gives CDR1 SGDLS, CDR2 YYNGEE. V was cut by 3 bases and J by 6 bases, with 16 bases left in between. The CDR3 is 14 amino acids. CDR3 sequence: CASSANSGQSEQYF. The CDR3 coding sequence is TGTGCCAGCAGCGCCAATTCAGGGCAGTCCGAGCAGTACTTC.

J is TRBJ2-7 and V is TRBV7-8, with 9 bases matching TRBD1. J gave up 7 bases and V 4 bases, and 11 bases lay outside the gene matches. Germline CDR1 SGHVS, CDR2 FQNEAQ. The CDR3 runs 15 residues. Here the CDR3 DNA reads TGTGCCAGCAGCTCACCCGGGACAGGGTCTCATGAGCAGTACTTC. This sequence encodes CASSSPGTGSHEQYF.

The V gene is TRBV2, the J gene TRBJ2-5; TRBD1 agrees at 8 bases. CDR3 length: 13 residues. The V segment lost 9 bases and the J segment 1 base; nucleotides outside the gene matches: 4. Germline CDR1 reads SNHLY; CDR2 reads FYNNEI. The CDR3 reads CASDRGGQETQYF. CDR3 bases: TGTGCCAGTGACAGGGGTGGCCAAGAGACCCAGTACTTC.

The chain joins TRBV27 to TRBJ2-7; TRBD1 might be the D (6 bases). The CDR3 extends over 14 amino acids. V lost 3 bases and J lost 2, with 11 bases in between. CDR1 is MNHEY and CDR2 is SMNVEV in the germline V gene (reference sequence). The CDR3 loop is CASSFQGTTYEQYF. CDR3 coding DNA: TGTGCCAGCAGTTTCCAGGGGACGACCTACGAGCAGTACTTC.

This chain uses TRBV6-4 with TRBJ2-7, with D perhaps matching TRBD1 (6 bases). Germline V lookup: CDR1 MRHNA, CDR2 SNTAGT. The CDR3 extends over 16 amino acids. V gave up 2 bases and J gave up 6 bases, with 20 bases separating them. CDR3 nucleotide sequence: TGTGCCAGCAGTGACAGTGGGTCCTACAGGGCGAGCGAGCAGTACTTC. It encodes CASSDSGSYRASEQYF.